Listed below are T cell receptor beta chains from one sample, sequenced in a study of shared clonotypes between healthy human individuals. Using immunoSEQ multiplex PCR, the repertoire was profiled, and TCRdb retains in-frame clones only, with some absent. This sample has approximately 2,200,000 clones, with roughly 91% found just once. Sequencing was done on a sample of naive CD8+ T cells from PBMCs. Source of these receptors: a man between 18 and 35 years old in good health. Some clones in this sample may be carry-over from other donors' samples. Both conserved end residues are part of each CDR3. A D gene is named only where the DNA matches it firmly. Clone size is given for some rows only: seen once, a few or many times, or a class if the clone is expanded.

j_call	v_call	d_call	clone_size	cdr3_aa	cdr3_nt
TRBJ2-5	TRBV9	TRBD1	-	CASSAGQAEETQYF	TGTGCCAGCAGCGCGGGACAGGCTGAAGAGACCCAGTACTTC
TRBJ2-7	TRBV27	-	-	CASSLLSGSYEQYF	TGTGCCAGCAGTTTACTTAGCGGCTCCTACGAGCAGTACTTC
TRBJ2-5	TRBV11-2	-	once	CASSLRQETQYF	TGTGCCAGCAGCTTGAGACAAGAGACCCAGTACTTC
TRBJ2-5	TRBV9	-	-	CASSVGSFGGETQYF	TGTGCCAGCAGCGTCGGGAGTTTCGGTGGCGAGACCCAGTACTTC
TRBJ2-5	TRBV6-1	TRBD2	once	CASSRDGGETQYF	TGTGCCAGCAGCAGGGACGGGGGGGAGACCCAGTACTTC
TRBJ2-7	TRBV5-4	-	-	CASSSVQGVPYEQYF	TGTGCCAGCAGCTCGGTGCAGGGTGTCCCCTACGAGCAGTACTTC
TRBJ1-1	TRBV29-1	-	-	CSGHRDTEAFF	TGCAGCGGGCACAGGGACACTGAAGCTTTCTTT
TRBJ2-3	TRBV5-1	TRBD2	-	CASALTSGRTDTQYF	TGCGCCAGCGCTTTGACTAGCGGGAGAACAGATACGCAGTATTTT
TRBJ2-7	TRBV5-1	-	-	CASSLMKQGGEQYF	TGCGCCAGCAGCTTAATGAAACAGGGAGGCGAGCAGTACTTC
TRBJ2-5	TRBV29-1	TRBD1	-	CSVNRGEETQYF	TGCAGCGTTAACAGGGGGGAAGAGACCCAGTACTTC
TRBJ2-7	TRBV4-2	-	-	CASSQDRPYEQYF	TGTGCCAGCAGCCAAGATAGACCCTACGAGCAGTACTTC
TRBJ2-7	TRBV4-3	TRBD2	-	CASSPTLAGGINEQYF	TGCGCCAGCAGCCCCACCTTAGCGGGAGGAATCAACGAGCAGTACTTC
TRBJ2-2	TRBV9	-	-	CASSKRGTGPATGELFF	TGTGCCAGCAGCAAGAGGGGCACAGGGCCGGCCACCGGGGAGCTGTTTTTT
TRBJ2-7	TRBV4-1	-	once	CASSQAPSYEQYF	TGCGCCAGCAGCCAAGCTCCGTCCTACGAGCAGTACTTC
TRBJ1-1	TRBV6-6	-	few	CASSMGRILMNTEAFF	TGTGCCAGCAGTATGGGACGGATTCTAATGAACACTGAAGCTTTCTTT
TRBJ1-1	TRBV30	-	-	CAWSVFTGGTTEAFF	TGTGCCTGGAGTGTATTTACTGGGGGTACCACTGAAGCTTTCTTT
TRBJ2-1	TRBV6-5	TRBD1	-	CASSYPPGQGSIEQFF	TGTGCCAGCAGTTACCCACCGGGACAGGGGTCCATTGAGCAGTTCTTC
TRBJ2-1	TRBV28	-	-	CASSSFVQGTSYNEQFF	TGTGCCAGCAGTTCCTTCGTACAGGGGACTTCGTACAATGAGCAGTTCTTC
TRBJ2-7	TRBV27	TRBD1	-	CASSPGTGNYEQYF	TGTGCCAGCAGTCCCGGGACAGGTAACTACGAGCAGTACTTC
TRBJ2-7	TRBV7-9	-	-	CASSSSSREQYF	TGTGCCAGCAGCTCGTCCTCCAGGGAGCAGTACTTC
TRBJ1-1	TRBV30	-	-	CAWSQGGNTEAFF	TGTGCCTGGAGTCAAGGGGGGAACACTGAAGCTTTCTTT
TRBJ1-4	TRBV15	-	-	CATSRELDGGLGEKLFF	TGTGCCACCAGCAGAGAACTTGACGGAGGGTTGGGTGAAAAACTGTTTTTT
TRBJ1-2	TRBV28	-	-	CASSANPDRIYGYTF	TGTGCCAGCAGTGCGAACCCGGACAGAATCTATGGCTACACCTTC
TRBJ2-5	TRBV7-9	-	-	CASSLDGGLIQETQYF	TGTGCCAGCAGCTTAGATGGGGGCCTTATTCAAGAGACCCAGTACTTC
TRBJ1-1	TRBV4-3	-	once	CASSQDKGRMPEAFF	TGCGCCAGCAGCCAAGATAAGGGAAGAATGCCTGAAGCTTTCTTT
TRBJ2-7	TRBV27	-	-	CASSLMGSDEQYF	TGTGCCAGCAGTTTAATGGGTTCGGACGAGCAGTACTTC
TRBJ2-2	TRBV4-3	-	-	CASSQDPGSWELFF	TGCGCCAGCAGCCAAGATCCGGGCAGTTGGGAGCTGTTTTTT
TRBJ1-1	TRBV30	TRBD1	-	CAWSVGWRGPNTEAFF	TGTGCCTGGAGTGTGGGATGGAGGGGGCCGAACACTGAAGCTTTCTTT
TRBJ2-7	TRBV10-2	TRBD2	-	CASRASGTDYEQYF	TGCGCCAGCAGAGCTAGCGGCACCGACTACGAGCAGTACTTC